Listed below are T cell receptor beta chains from one sample, sequenced in a study of identical twins. One entry per CDR3 protein results from TCRdb running MiXCR on the 5' RACE reads. Found here are about 790,000 distinct CDR3 sequences, 15% to 20% of them singletons; the top ten hold approximately 14%. The same data also went into a second study, on T cells expressing NK-cell markers.

The sequencing sample was made of PBMCs. These receptors all come from a woman under 30 in good health. Both conserved end residues are part of each CDR3. A D gene is named only where the DNA matches it firmly. Size tells how often a clone was seen (once, few, many) or the class of an expanded clone, and some rows leave it out.

v_gene	j_gene	d_gene	abundance	CDR3aa	CDR3nt
TRBV6-5	TRBJ2-3	.	.	CASSYSPTESGDTQYF	TGTGCCAGCAGTTACTCGCCGACAGAAAGTGGCGATACGCAGTATTTT
TRBV9	TRBJ2-7	TRBD2	few	CASSESGSLSYEQYF	TGTGCCAGCAGCGAGAGCGGGAGCCTTTCCTACGAGCAGTACTTC
TRBV7-9	TRBJ2-5	TRBD1	.	CASSTQGVQETQYF	TGTGCCAGCAGCACACAGGGGGTCCAAGAGACCCAGTACTTC
TRBV9	TRBJ2-2	.	.	CASSDLLRGAGELFF	TGTGCCAGCAGCGATTTACTCAGGGGCGCCGGGGAGCTGTTTTTT
TRBV12-3/TRBV12-4	TRBJ2-1	TRBD1	few	CASSTPGQGLSEQFF	TGTGCCAGCAGTACCCCGGGACAGGGTTTGAGTGAGCAGTTCTTC
TRBV12-3/TRBV12-4	TRBJ2-1	.	few	CASRGRPYNEQFF	TGTGCCAGCAGGGGCCGGCCATACAATGAGCAGTTCTTC
TRBV29-1	TRBJ2-1	.	few	CSVGRTPNEQFF	TGCAGCGTTGGTAGGACACCCAATGAGCAGTTCTTC
TRBV29-1	TRBJ2-5	.	many	CSIDLGETQYF	TGCAGCATTGACTTAGGGGAGACCCAGTACTTC
TRBV20-1	TRBJ2-4	.	few	CSASKDIAKNIQYF	TGCAGTGCTAGTAAGGACATAGCCAAAAACATTCAGTACTTC
TRBV2	TRBJ2-7	.	few	CASGYASGSYEQYF	TGTGCCAGCGGGTACGCATCGGGATCCTACGAGCAGTACTTC
TRBV5-5	TRBJ2-1	.	few	CASSLDFGPYNEQFF	TGTGCCAGCAGCTTGGATTTCGGACCCTACAATGAGCAGTTCTTC
TRBV20-1	TRBJ1-2	TRBD1	many	CSARDGQGGYTF	TGCAGTGCTAGAGATGGACAGGGGGGCTACACCTTC
TRBV2	TRBJ2-2	TRBD2	few	CASSHRTSGSNGELFF	TGTGCCAGCAGCCACAGGACTAGCGGGAGTAACGGGGAGCTGTTTTTT
TRBV19	TRBJ2-5	TRBD2	once	CASSIGAGSVFRETQYF	TGTGCCAGTAGTATAGGAGCGGGGAGCGTCTTTCGGGAGACCCAGTACTTC
TRBV21-1	TRBJ2-1	.	.	CASRYRAGESNEQFF	TGTGCCAGCAGATATAGAGCGGGAGAGAGTAATGAGCAGTTCTTC
TRBV6-5	TRBJ1-4	.	few	CASSYIRGGKLFF	TGTGCCAGCAGTTACATAAGGGGAGGGAAACTGTTTTTT
TRBV12-3/TRBV12-4	TRBJ2-7	.	.	CASRYRDRGPYEQYF	TGTGCCAGCCGATACAGGGATCGTGGGCCCTACGAGCAGTACTTC
TRBV25-1	TRBJ2-3	.	.	CASSGVGDTQYF	TGTGCCAGCAGTGGCGTCGGAGATACGCAGTATTTT
TRBV20-1	TRBJ2-1	.	few	CSALPIGSYNEQFF	TGCAGTGCTCTCCCAATCGGGTCCTACAATGAGCAGTTCTTC
TRBV11-3	TRBJ2-3	TRBD2	few	CASRKLAGGLDTQYF	TGTGCCAGCAGAAAACTAGCGGGGGGGCTCGATACGCAGTATTTT
TRBV9	TRBJ2-7	.	few	CASSPQSNRIPYEQYF	TGTGCCAGCAGCCCCCAAAGCAATCGGATACCCTACGAGCAGTACTTC
TRBV20-1	TRBJ2-1	.	.	CSASVHGPYNEQFF	TGCAGTGCTAGTGTCCACGGGCCGTACAATGAGCAGTTCTTC
TRBV20-1	TRBJ2-3	.	.	CSARQGGADTQYF	TGCAGTGCTAGGCAGGGGGGGGCAGATACGCAGTATTTT
TRBV7-2	TRBJ2-4	.	.	CASSPRRLLGGKNIQYF	TGTGCCAGCAGCCCCAGACGGCTCCTAGGAGGCAAAAACATTCAGTACTTC
TRBV5-1	TRBJ2-1	TRBD2	.	CASSLLAIHEQFF	TGCGCCAGCAGCTTACTAGCGATACATGAGCAGTTCTTC
TRBV15	TRBJ2-5	.	few	CATSRDPVQETQYF	TGTGCCACCAGCAGAGATCCGGTCCAAGAGACCCAGTACTTC
TRBV12-3/TRBV12-4	TRBJ2-1	.	many	CASSLQGDNEQFF	TGTGCCAGCAGTCTACAGGGTGACAATGAGCAGTTCTTC
TRBV5-1	TRBJ2-7	TRBD2	.	CASNLGLAGALEQYF	TGCGCCAGCAACCTGGGACTAGCGGGAGCTCTCGAGCAGTACTTC
TRBV6-5	TRBJ2-7	.	few	CASSYSGDWYEQYF	TGTGCCAGCAGTTACTCGGGGGATTGGTACGAGCAGTACTTC
TRBV29-1	TRBJ2-5	.	.	CSVTPGRGETQYF	TGCAGCGTTACCCCGGGCAGAGGCGAGACCCAGTACTTC
TRBV9	TRBJ2-6	.	.	CASSVAGHWSGANVLTF	TGTGCCAGCAGCGTAGCGGGACATTGGTCTGGGGCCAACGTCCTGACTTTC
TRBV20-1	TRBJ2-2	.	.	CSALRGTGELFF	TGCAGTGCCCTTAGGGGGACCGGGGAGCTGTTTTTT
TRBV12-3/TRBV12-4	TRBJ2-1	TRBD2	.	CASTSGLAGYNEQFF	TGTGCCAGCACCTCCGGACTAGCGGGGTACAATGAGCAGTTCTTC
TRBV5-1	TRBJ1-2	TRBD1	.	CASSLAWQGDGYTF	TGCGCCAGCAGCTTGGCCTGGCAGGGGGACGGCTACACCTTC
TRBV9	TRBJ2-1	TRBD2	.	CASSGTLPGTSARNEQFF	TGTGCCAGCAGCGGGACACTGCCCGGGACTAGCGCCCGCAATGAGCAGTTCTTC
TRBV6-5	TRBJ2-7	.	few	CASSYSAPLYEQYF	TGTGCCAGCAGTTACTCTGCGCCCCTCTACGAGCAGTACTTC
TRBV2	TRBJ1-6	TRBD1	.	CASIPGQGFNSPLHF	TGTGCCAGCATACCGGGACAGGGTTTTAATTCACCCCTCCACTTT
TRBV10-3	TRBJ2-1	.	few	CAISVGGARDEQFF	TGTGCCATCAGTGTTGGGGGGGCCAGGGATGAGCAGTTCTTC
TRBV5-1	TRBJ2-3	TRBD2	few	CASSGTRLDTQYF	TGCGCCAGCAGTGGGACTAGGCTGGATACGCAGTATTTT
TRBV10-2	TRBJ1-4	TRBD1	.	CASSRTGVGYEKLFF	TGCGCCAGCAGTCGGACAGGGGTGGGGTATGAAAAACTGTTTTTT
TRBV5-1	TRBJ2-7	.	few	CASSPAGPKTYEQYF	TGCGCCAGCAGCCCGGCGGGGCCCAAAACTTACGAGCAGTACTTC
TRBV2	TRBJ2-7	.	.	CASSEGLSRTYEQYF	TGTGCCAGCAGTGAGGGGCTCTCCAGAACCTACGAGCAGTACTTC
TRBV6-1	TRBJ1-5	.	.	CASSFRLRPQHF	TGTGCCAGCAGCTTTAGGTTACGGCCCCAGCATTTT
TRBV25-1	TRBJ2-3	TRBD2	few	CASSEREGRRADTQYF	TGTGCCAGCAGTGAGCGGGAGGGCCGGAGGGCAGATACGCAGTATTTT
TRBV4-3	TRBJ2-3	TRBD2	few	CASSHSGGGRPDTQYF	TGCGCCAGCAGCCACTCTGGCGGGGGGCGGCCAGATACGCAGTATTTT
TRBV4-3	TRBJ2-3	.	few	CASSQDLSYTDTQYF	TGCGCCAGCAGCCAAGACCTATCTTACACAGATACGCAGTATTTT